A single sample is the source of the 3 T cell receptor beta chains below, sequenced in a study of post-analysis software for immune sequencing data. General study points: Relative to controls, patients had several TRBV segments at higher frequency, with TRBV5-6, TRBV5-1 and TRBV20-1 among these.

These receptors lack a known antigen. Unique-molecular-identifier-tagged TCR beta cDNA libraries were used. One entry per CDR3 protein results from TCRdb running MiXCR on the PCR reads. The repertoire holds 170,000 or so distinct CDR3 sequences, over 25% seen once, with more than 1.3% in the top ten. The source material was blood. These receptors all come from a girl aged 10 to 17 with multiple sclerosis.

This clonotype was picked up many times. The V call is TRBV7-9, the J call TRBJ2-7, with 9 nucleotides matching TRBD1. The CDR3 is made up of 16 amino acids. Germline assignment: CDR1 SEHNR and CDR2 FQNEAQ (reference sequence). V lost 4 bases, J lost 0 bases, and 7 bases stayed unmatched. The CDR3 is CASSSRDRVSSYEQYF. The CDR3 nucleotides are TGTGCCAGCAGCTCCCGGGACAGGGTAAGCTCCTACGAGCAGTACTTC. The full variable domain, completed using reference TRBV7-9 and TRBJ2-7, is DTGVSQNPRHKITKRGQNVTFRCDPISEHNRLYWYRQTLGQGPEFLTYFQNEAQLEKSRLLSDRFSAERPKGSFSTLEIQRTEQGDSAMYLCASSSRDRVSSYEQYFGPGTRLTVT.

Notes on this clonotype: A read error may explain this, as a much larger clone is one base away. The CDR3 is CTSSLYPVGISGTNETQYF. CDR3 DNA sequence: TGCACCAGCAGCTTGTACCCGGTCGGTATTAGCGGGACCAACGAGACCCAGTACTTC. The rearrangement links TRBV5-1 to TRBJ2-5, with 8 bases lining up with TRBD2. The CDR3 consists of 19 residues. Germline values: CDR1 SGHRS, CDR2 YFSETQ.

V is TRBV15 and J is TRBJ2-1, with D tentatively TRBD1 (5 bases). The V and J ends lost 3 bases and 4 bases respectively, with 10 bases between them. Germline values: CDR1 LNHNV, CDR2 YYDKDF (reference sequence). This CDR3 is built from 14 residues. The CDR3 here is CATSSKGRYNEQFF. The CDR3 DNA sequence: TGTGCCACCAGCAGTAAGGGGCGGTACAATGAGCAGTTCTTC.